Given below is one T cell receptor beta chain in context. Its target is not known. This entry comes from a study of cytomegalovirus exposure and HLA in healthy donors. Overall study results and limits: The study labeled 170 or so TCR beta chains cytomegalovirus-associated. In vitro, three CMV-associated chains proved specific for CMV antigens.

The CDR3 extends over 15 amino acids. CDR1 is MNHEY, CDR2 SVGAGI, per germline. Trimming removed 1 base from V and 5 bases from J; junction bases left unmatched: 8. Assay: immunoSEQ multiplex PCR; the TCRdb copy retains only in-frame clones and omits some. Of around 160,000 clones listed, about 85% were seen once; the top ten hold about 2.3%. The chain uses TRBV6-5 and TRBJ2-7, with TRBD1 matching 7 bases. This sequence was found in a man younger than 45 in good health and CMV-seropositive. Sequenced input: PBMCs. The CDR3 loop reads CASSYLSTGFDEQYF. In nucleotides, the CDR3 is TGTGCCAGCAGTTACTTATCGACAGGGTTCGACGAGCAGTACTTC.